A single sample is the source of the 23 T cell receptor beta chains below, sequenced in a study of cytomegalovirus exposure and HLA in healthy donors. 13 Jbeta primers and 60 Vbeta primers were used for the PCR. The table came from immunoSEQ multiplex PCR; TCRdb's copy has only in-frame clones and leaves some out. The sample contains 200,000 to 250,000 clones, almost 85% of which appear only once. Specimen: PBMCs. These receptors were obtained from a woman aged 40 to 50 in good health and CMV-seronegative.

This clone was seen only once. The chain joins TRBV25-1 to TRBJ1-4; tentative D call: TRBD1 (6 bases). V lost 5 bases to trimming and J lost 6 bases, with 19 bases between them. CDR1 and CDR2 (germline): MGHDK, SYGVNS. This CDR3 spans 16 amino acids. The CDR3 nucleotides read TGTGCCAGCAGTCCCTCGGAGGGGGGGATGCATGAAAAACTGTTTTTT. This codes for CASSPSEGGMHEKLFF.

The rearrangement links TRBV2 to TRBJ1-4, with TRBD1 as a possible D gene (5 bases). The CDR3 is made up of 14 amino acids. The V end lost 8 bases, the J end lost 8 bases, and 18 bases lay between the germline ends. Germline V CDR1 and CDR2: SNHLY, FYNNEI. CDR3 loop: CASQYTQGGEKLFF. The CDR3 DNA is TGTGCCAGCCAATACACGCAGGGAGGGGAAAAACTGTTTTTT. The full variable domain, its missing parts supplied by reference TRBV2 and TRBJ1-4, is EPEVTQTPSHQVTQMGQEVILRCVPISNHLYFYWYRQILGQKVEFLVSFYNNEISEKSEIFDDQFSVERPDGSNFTLKIRSTKLEDSAMYFCASQYTQGGEKLFFGSGTQLSVL.

J is TRBJ1-1 and V is TRBV10-3, with D uncertain. CDR1 and CDR2 (germline): ENHRY, SYGVKD. There are 13 residues in the CDR3. V lost 3 bases, J lost 6 bases, and 11 bases lay in between. The CDR3 coding sequence is TGTGCCATCAGTGACACCCCTGAGGCTGAAGCTTTCTTT. Encoded protein: CAISDTPEAEAFF.

This sequence joins TRBV19 and TRBJ2-5; TRBD1 matches at 8 bases. The germline gives CDR1 LNHDA, CDR2 SQIVND (reference sequence). The J segment lost 3 bases and the V segment lost 5 bases, leaving 14 bases of the junction unmatched. The CDR3 covers 17 residues. The CDR3 here is CASSSSPLTGEEETQYF. The CDR3 bases are TGTGCCAGTAGTTCATCCCCCTTGACAGGGGAGGAAGAGACCCAGTACTTC.

This clone was observed a single time. This chain connects TRBV15 to TRBJ2-3; TRBD1 is a possible D gene (5 bases). The ends were cut back, 9 bases at V and 5 bases at J, with 9 bases in the middle. The CDR3 extends over 11 amino acids. Germline V gives CDR1 LNHNV, CDR2 YYDKDF (reference sequence). This CDR3 is CATQQVDTQYF. The CDR3 nucleotides read TGTGCCACGCAACAGGTAGATACGCAGTATTTT.

The chain carries TRBV5-6 and TRBJ1-1, with D hard to call. V dropped 0 bases and J dropped 1 base, with 7 bases sitting between them. CDR3 size: 14 residues. CDR1 is SGHDT, CDR2 YYEEEE, per germline. The CDR3 DNA follows: TGTGCCAGCAGCTTGGTTCATCCGAACACTGAAGCTTTCTTT. Its protein product is CASSLVHPNTEAFF.

This clone was counted once. This chain uses TRBV27 with TRBJ2-2; tentative D call: TRBD1 (5 bases). This CDR3 contains 13 residues. V lost 4 bases and J 3 bases, leaving 6 bases between the germline ends. The germline V gene encodes CDR1 MNHEY and CDR2 SMNVEV (reference sequence). CDR3 amino acids: CASSWGYTGELFF. CDR3 coding DNA: TGTGCCAGCAGTTGGGGCTACACCGGGGAGCTGTTTTTT.

The rearrangement links TRBV10-3 to TRBJ2-5; 7 bases match TRBD1. The CDR3 is 14 amino acids. Germline trimming cut 5 bases from V and 1 base from J; bases unmatched to any gene: 4. Germline assignment: CDR1 ENHRY and CDR2 SYGVKD. The CDR3 protein is CAISPTGSQETQYF. CDR3 coding DNA: TGTGCCATCAGTCCGACAGGGAGCCAAGAGACCCAGTACTTC.

A remark on this clone: The same CDR3 also results from other DNA sequences found in this sample. This sequence joins TRBV9 and TRBJ2-1; tentatively, D is TRBD2 (5 bases). Germline values: CDR1 SGDLS, CDR2 YYNGEE. CDR3 size: 13 residues. Trimming took 0 bases from V and 4 from J, leaving 5 bases between them. The CDR3 bases are TGTGCCAGCAGCGTAGCGGGGTACAATGAGCAGTTCTTC. Residues: CASSVAGYNEQFF.

This clone was detected once. The chain links TRBV5-4 to TRBJ1-6; TRBD1 aligns across 9 bases. V lost 3 bases to trimming and J lost 7 bases; unmatched junction nucleotides: 2. Germline V CDR1 and CDR2: SGHNT, YYREEE (reference sequence). The CDR3 totals 14 residues. In nucleotides, the CDR3 is TGTGCCAGCAGCTCAACAGGGGGCAATTCACCCCTCCACTTT. Its protein is CASSSTGGNSPLHF.

The gene calls are TRBV4-2 and TRBJ2-3, with TRBD2 identical over 8 bases. Losses at the gene ends were 4 bases for V and 1 base for J; bases not matched to a gene: 10. Germline V gives CDR1 LGHNA, CDR2 YNFKEQ. The CDR3 is 17 residues long. The chain's CDR3 is CASSPGGVVSRTDTQYF. The CDR3 nucleotides read TGTGCCAGCAGCCCCGGGGGGGTAGTGTCCCGCACAGATACGCAGTATTTT.

The J gene is TRBJ1-5, the V gene TRBV4-1; tentative D call: TRBD1 (5 bases). The V and J ends lost 2 bases and 3 bases respectively, with 11 bases between them. The germline CDR1 and CDR2 sequences are MGHRA and YSYEKL. CDR3 length: 15 amino acids. The CDR3 protein is CASSQSGQPNQPQHF. DNA of the CDR3: TGCGCCAGCAGCCAATCCGGACAACCCAATCAGCCCCAGCATTTT.

CDR3 nucleotide sequence: TGTGCCAGCAGTTTGACACCCGGCTTGAGAGAGCAGTACTTC. Its translation: CASSLTPGLREQYF. The chain combines TRBV27 with TRBJ2-7; no clear D. The V and J ends lost 3 bases and 7 bases respectively, with 16 bases between them. This CDR3 comprises 14 residues. Germline assignment: CDR1 MNHEY and CDR2 SMNVEV (reference sequence).

V is TRBV7-2 and J is TRBJ1-5; D is undetermined. This CDR3 is 13 amino acids long. The germline V gene has CDR1 SGHTA and CDR2 FQGNSA. V was trimmed by 0 bases and J by 4 bases, leaving 4 bases between them. CDR3 sequence (DNA): TGTACCAGCAGCTTAGCCGGGAATCAGCCCCAGCATTTT. Translation gives CTSSLAGNQPQHF.

V and J are TRBV2 and TRBJ1-2; 10 positions agree with TRBD1. Germline CDR1 and CDR2: SNHLY and FYNNEI. V trimming: 9 bases; J trimming: 7 bases; junction bases outside the gene matches: 5. The CDR3 has 12 amino acids. The CDR3 sequence: CASDRGPRGYTF. CDR3 bases: TGTGCCAGTGACAGGGGGCCACGTGGCTACACCTTC.

This clone was counted a few times. The chain couples TRBV5-4 to TRBJ2-5; D uncertain. V gave up 0 bases and J gave up 5 bases, with 8 bases separating them. This CDR3 is 13 amino acids long. The germline V gene encodes CDR1 SGHNT and CDR2 YYREEE (reference sequence). The CDR3 spells CASSLDMEETQYF. The CDR3 region has the DNA TGTGCCAGCAGCTTGGACATGGAGGAGACCCAGTACTTC.

J is TRBJ1-1 and V is TRBV19; 10 bases map to TRBD1. V was clipped by 5 bases and J by 11 bases; unmatched bases: 8. This CDR3 contains 13 residues. Germline CDR1 LNHDA, CDR2 SQIVND (reference sequence). CDR3 in DNA: TGTGCCAGTAGTGCGAGACAGGGGGCCACGGCTTTCTTT. Amino acids: CASSARQGATAFF. Full variable domain (missing parts from reference TRBV19 and TRBJ1-1): DGGITQSPKYLFRKEGQNVTLSCEQNLNHDAMYWYRQDPGQGLRLIYYSQIVNDFQKGDIAEGYSVSREKKESFPLTVTSAQKNPTAFYLCASSARQGATAFFGQGTRLTVV.

The CDR3: CASSLVTGQAGQPQHF. CDR3 in DNA: TGTGCCAGCAGCCTGGTGACAGGCCAGGCAGGGCAGCCCCAGCATTTT. The chain is built from TRBV7-9 and TRBJ1-5; TRBD1 is a possible D gene (6 bases). Germline assignment: CDR1 SEHNR and CDR2 FQNEAQ (reference sequence). The CDR3 contains 16 residues. The V gene lost 5 bases and the J gene lost 7 bases, with 21 bases spanning the gap.

For this clone: One end of the junction is discordant with germline, which a read error may explain. The chain carries TRBV7-7 and TRBJ2-7; a possible D gene is TRBD2 (5 bases). In germline, CDR1 is SSHAT, CDR2 FNYEAQ (reference sequence). The CDR3 consists of 13 residues. The CDR3, as DNA: TGTGCTAGCAGCTTAGACGGGGTGGGCGAGCAGTACTTC. The encoded protein is CASSLDGVGEQYF. The variable domain in full, completed from reference TRBV7-7 and TRBJ2-7, reads GAGVSQSPRYKVTKRGQDVTLRCDPISSHATLYWYQQALGQGPEFLTYFNYEAQPDKSGLPSDRFSAERPEGSISTLTIQRTEQRDSAMYRCASSLDGVGEQYFGPGTRLTVT.

This clone came up once. This chain links TRBV7-9 with TRBJ2-3, with 7 bases that match TRBD2. The CDR3 spans 16 residues. The V gene's germline CDR1 is SEHNR and CDR2 FQNEAQ (reference sequence). The J segment lost 0 bases and the V segment lost 0 bases, leaving 3 bases of the junction unmatched. Here the CDR3 DNA reads TGTGCCAGCAGCTTAGCGGGGACTATTAGCACAGATACGCAGTATTTT. Residues: CASSLAGTISTDTQYF.

This clone was counted a single time. In nucleotides, the CDR3 is TGTGCCAGCAGGGCCGGACTAGCGGGTTACGAGCAGTACTTC. It encodes CASRAGLAGYEQYF. This rearrangement joins TRBV2 to TRBJ2-7, with 11 positions matching TRBD2. The length of the CDR3 is 14 residues. Trimming removed 6 bases from V and 4 bases from J; junction bases left unmatched: 5. Germline CDR1 is SNHLY and CDR2 is FYNNEI.

This chain's CDR3 is CAISEVSSFETQYF. The CDR3 DNA reads as TGTGCCATCAGTGAAGTTTCTAGCTTTGAGACCCAGTACTTC. The J gene is TRBJ2-5, the V gene TRBV10-3; D possibly corresponds to TRBD2 (5 bases). Germline V gene sequence: CDR1 ENHRY, CDR2 SYGVKD. The V end lost 3 bases, the J end lost 5 bases, and 13 bases lay between the germline ends. The CDR3 is made up of 14 amino acids.

The J gene is TRBJ2-5, the V gene TRBV7-2; D possibly corresponds to TRBD2 (5 bases). The CDR3 totals 13 residues. The germline CDR1 and CDR2 sequences are SGHTA and FQGNSA. V lost 1 base to trimming and J lost 6 bases, with 9 bases between them. Written as DNA, the CDR3 is TGTGCCAGCAGCTTAGGAGGGTTTAAGACCCAGTACTTC. It yields the protein CASSLGGFKTQYF.